Listed below are T cell receptor beta chains from one sample, sequenced in a study of T cells in Graves' hyperthyroidism and ophthalmopathy. TCRdb analysed the multiplex PCR reads with MiXCR anew, one entry per CDR3 protein. This table holds 400,000 to 500,000 distinct CDR3 sequences, roughly an eighth found once. The sample consisted of blood. The receptor source for this set is a woman aged 18-29 years with Graves' hyperthyroidism. Both conserved end residues are part of each CDR3. Each record gives: clone size, J gene, D gene, V gene, CDR3 DNA, CDR3 protein. D genes are given only for firm matches. The listing skips clone size in some rows; elsewhere it reads once, few, many or a size class.

>.|TRBJ2-3|.|TRBV28
TGTGCTAGCAGTGCCCCGCGCGTTTACACAGATACGCAGTATTTT
CASSAPRVYTDTQYF
>.|TRBJ2-1|TRBD2|TRBV20-1
TGCAGTGCTAGAGATCTTGGGACTAGCGGGAACAATGAGCAGTTCTTC
CSARDLGTSGNNEQFF
>.|TRBJ2-1|.|TRBV19
TGTGCCAGTAGTCGACTAGTCATAGATGAGCAGTTCTTC
CASSRLVIDEQFF
>many|TRBJ1-5|.|TRBV11-2
TGTGCCAGCAGCTTAGATGACCGGGAAAATCAGCCCCAGCATTTT
CASSLDDRENQPQHF
>many|TRBJ2-3|TRBD1|TRBV7-3
TGTGCCAGCAGCTCCCGACAGGGTAGCACAGATACGCAGTATTTT
CASSSRQGSTDTQYF
>.|TRBJ1-5|.|TRBV16
TGTGCCAGCAGCCCTACACGGGGGCGCAGGGGCAATCAGCCCCAGCATTTT
CASSPTRGRRGNQPQHF
>many|TRBJ1-1|.|TRBV12-3/TRBV12-4
TGTGCCAGCAGTTTCTCTCATGACTGGGGGGGAACTGAAGCTTTCTTT
CASSFSHDWGGTEAFF
>many|TRBJ2-3|.|TRBV7-9
TGTGCCAGCAGCTTAGATAGCGGCACAGATACGCAGTATTTT
CASSLDSGTDTQYF
>many|TRBJ2-3|TRBD2|TRBV6-2/TRBV6-3
TGTGCCAGCAGCCTCTGGAGCGGGAGTCGACGAGGGACAGATACGCAGTATTTT
CASSLWSGSRRGTDTQYF
>many|TRBJ2-3|TRBD2|TRBV12-3/TRBV12-4
TGTGCCAGCAGTTTTTCACGGGAGGGCCCTAGAGATACGCAGTATTTT
CASSFSREGPRDTQYF
>few|TRBJ2-5|.|TRBV9
TGTGCCAGCAGCCCGAGTAGGTCTTCTGAGACCCAGTACTTC
CASSPSRSSETQYF
>few|TRBJ2-5|TRBD2|TRBV5-1
TGCGCCAGCAGCTGGGAGACTAGCGGGAAAGAGACCCAGTACTTC
CASSWETSGKETQYF
>many|TRBJ1-1|TRBD1|TRBV11-3
TGTGCCAGCAGCTTAGCCTGGGGACAGACGAACACTGAAGCTTTCTTT
CASSLAWGQTNTEAFF
>.|TRBJ2-1|TRBD2|TRBV19
TGTGCCAGTAGAAAGTCGGGACTAGCGGGAAATGAGCAGTTCTTC
CASRKSGLAGNEQFF
>many|TRBJ2-5|.|TRBV7-9
TGTGCCAGCAGCTCCTTTATGGTGGAGACCCAGTACTTC
CASSSFMVETQYF
>many|TRBJ2-1|.|TRBV20-1
TGCAGTGCCCCCCGGGTTAGCTCCTACAATGAGCAGTTCTTC
CSAPRVSSYNEQFF
>many|TRBJ2-1|TRBD1|TRBV24-1
TGTGCCACCAGTGAGTGGACAGGGGGCTACAATGAGCAGTTCTTC
CATSEWTGGYNEQFF
>many|TRBJ1-3|TRBD1|TRBV19
TGTGCCAGTAGTACGGGACAGGACTCTGGAAACACCATATATTTT
CASSTGQDSGNTIYF
>.|TRBJ2-3|.|TRBV11-2
TGTGCCAGCAGCTCGAGGTCAGGGCGACAAGATACGCAGTATTTT
CASSSRSGRQDTQYF
>many|TRBJ2-1|.|TRBV11-3
TGTGCCAGCAGCTTTGGGTGGAGTAGGGGCCATGATGAGCAGTTCTTC
CASSFGWSRGHDEQFF
>many|TRBJ2-7|TRBD2|TRBV5-1
TGCGCCAGCAGCTTGCGCCTAGCGGGAGGAGAGCAGTACTTC
CASSLRLAGGEQYF
>many|TRBJ2-5|.|TRBV6-2/TRBV6-3
TGTGCCAGCAGTTACGGAGGACAGAACCAAGAGACCCAGTACTTC
CASSYGGQNQETQYF
>many|TRBJ1-2|TRBD1|TRBV3-1
TGTGCCAGCAGCCAAGGCCGGGACAGGGCTCACTATGGCTACACCTTC
CASSQGRDRAHYGYTF
>many|TRBJ2-7|.|TRBV6-2/TRBV6-3
TGTGCCAGCAGTTCGACAGCAAACCTCTACGAGCAGTACTTC
CASSSTANLYEQYF
>few|TRBJ1-1|.|TRBV13
TGTGCCAGCAGCGTACCGGATGCCATGAACACTGAAGCTTTCTTT
CASSVPDAMNTEAFF
>.|TRBJ2-6|TRBD1|TRBV7-9
TGTGCCAGCAGCAATAGGGACAGGGTAACCTCCTCTGGGGCCAACGTCCTGACTTTC
CASSNRDRVTSSGANVLTF
>many|TRBJ1-1|.|TRBV10-3
TGTGCCATCAGGACCGGGTTGGGCGGGGGCACTGAAGCTTTCTTT
CAIRTGLGGGTEAFF